This T cell receptor beta chain emerged from a study of control samples from healthy donors and cancer patients. With 4 bases clipped from V and 4 bases from J, the junction kept 6 bases outside the gene matches. Looked up from germline, CDR1 is KGHSY and CDR2 is FQNENV. CDR3 length equals 14 residues. The assay was immunoSEQ multiplex PCR, and TCRdb's table has in-frame clones only and misses some. This sample has roughly 29,000 clones; roughly 78% occur once, and the top ten carry about 20%. By share of the sample, this clone is medium-sized (0.01 to 0.1%). The sequence came from a man aged 55-75 years with head and neck cancer. Input material: PBMCs. The chain recombines TRBV16 with TRBJ2-5; 7 positions match TRBD1. The CDR3 nucleotides read TGTGCCAGCAGCCGGTGGGACAGCGGAGAGACCCAGTACTTC. It specifies CASSRWDSGETQYF.